Shown below are 20 T cell receptor beta chains from a single sample sequenced in a study of CD8+CD57+ T cells in acquired aplastic anemia. Selection for sequencing was limited to patients who had shown CD8+CD57+ cell expansion by flow cytometry. TCR beta VDJ combinations and CDR3 sequences were profiled from genomic DNA. Each CDR3 protein is one row after TCRdb ran MiXCR on the reads. The sample includes fewer than 300,000 distinct CDR3 sequences, roughly 80% of them seen just once. The sample comprised sorted CD4+, CD8+, or CD8+CD57+ T cells (not recorded which) from PBMCs. Every receptor here comes from a human donor with aplastic anemia.

Points on this clonotype: A read error may account for a junction end that differs from germline. CDR3 in amino acids: CASSFTSAPNTYSF. CDR3 coding DNA: TGTGCCAGCAGCTTTACTAGCGCTCCGAACACGTATTCGTTT. The V gene is TRBV7-3, the J gene TRBJ2-3, with 7 bases that match TRBD2. Germline V lookup: CDR1 SGHTA, CDR2 FQGTGA. The CDR3 extends over 14 amino acids.

V is TRBV5-1 and J is TRBJ2-7; 8 bases map to TRBD1. From germline, CDR1 is SGHRS and CDR2 YFSETQ. The CDR3 spans 14 residues. Germline trimming cut 5 bases from V and 5 bases from J; bases unmatched to any gene: 9. CDR3 protein: CASREPGQANEQYV. The CDR3 nucleotides read TGCGCCAGCAGGGAGCCGGGACAGGCCAACGAGCAGTACGTC.

The chain combines TRBV20-1 with TRBJ2-1; D is possibly TRBD2 (5 bases). Germline V gene sequence: CDR1 DFQATT, CDR2 SNEGSKA (reference sequence). Deletions cut 4 bases from V and 2 bases from J, with 15 bases between. This CDR3 has 15 amino acids. CDR3 residues: CSATPGDTPYNEQFF. CDR3 in DNA: TGCAGTGCTACCCCCGGGGATACCCCCTACAATGAGCAGTTCTTC.

This clonotype was seen a single time. The CDR3 does not end in the conserved phenylalanine or tryptophan, so this is likely a read error. It is unclear where the CDR3 begins or ends on the DNA, so no DNA is shown, and the CDR3 is as TCRdb lists it. The V gene is TRBV19, the J gene TRBJ1-2. CDR1 and CDR2 from the germline V gene are LNHDA and SQIVND (reference sequence). The CDR3 region is 16 residues in length, termini included. The CDR3 spells CASSIASDTDNEQFFV.

In its sample, this clonotype was seen a few times. The J gene is TRBJ2-1, the V gene TRBV7-8; no firm D call. V was cut by 2 bases and J by 13 bases, with 24 bases left in between. The CDR3 is made up of 16 amino acids. The germline V gene has CDR1 SGHVS and CDR2 FQNEAQ. CDR3 protein: CASSLPRGPDTQDQFF. The CDR3, as DNA: TGTGCCAGCAGCTTACCGAGAGGCCCCGATACGCAGGATCAGTTCTTC. Complete variable domain (other parts from reference TRBV7-8 and TRBJ2-1): GAGVSQSPRYKVAKRGQDVALRCDPISGHVSLFWYQQALGQGPEFLTYFQNEAQLDKSGLPSDRFFAERPEGSVSTLKIQRTQQEDSAVYLCASSLPRGPDTQDQFFGPGTRLTVL.

In this sample, this clonotype turned up many times. The chain has TRBV19 and TRBJ1-5; TRBD1 matches at 11 bases. The germline CDR1 and CDR2 sequences are LNHDA and SQIVND (reference sequence). The CDR3 is 15 residues long. The J segment lost 4 bases and the V segment lost 7 bases, leaving 6 bases of the junction unmatched. CDR3 loop: CASNRDRGVNQPQHF. The CDR3, as DNA: TGTGCCAGTAATCGGGACAGGGGGGTAAATCAGCCCCAGCATTTT. The whole variable domain, remainder taken from reference TRBV19 and TRBJ1-5, is DGGITQSPKYLFRKEGQNVTLSCEQNLNHDAMYWYRQDPGQGLRLIYYSQIVNDFQKGDIAEGYSVSREKKESFPLTVTSAQKNPTAFYLCASNRDRGVNQPQHFGDGTRLSIL.

As regards this clonotype: The junction does not match germline at one end; this may be a read error. This chain links TRBV7-8 with TRBJ2-5, with a tentative D call TRBD2 (5 bases). The CDR3 is 13 amino acids. CDR1 SGHVS and CDR2 FQNEAQ come from the germline V gene. The CDR3 DNA follows: TGTGCCAGCAGCCTCCAGTTGGGAGAGACTCAGCAGTTC. Its protein product is CASSLQLGETQQF.

The chain combines TRBV15 with TRBJ2-1; TRBD2 aligns across 11 bases. The J segment lost 10 bases and the V segment lost 0 bases, leaving 5 bases of the junction unmatched. The CDR3 loop spans 15 amino acids. Germline loops: CDR1 LNHNV, CDR2 YYDKDF (reference sequence). The CDR3 sequence: CATSRDRLAGGEQFF. In DNA, the CDR3 is TGTGCCACCAGCAGAGATCGCCTAGCGGGAGGCGAGCAGTTCTTC.

This clonotype was detected ten times or more. The V gene is TRBV11-1, the J gene TRBJ2-3; perhaps TRBD1 as D (5 bases). The V gene lost 0 bases and the J gene lost 6 bases, with 10 bases spanning the gap. From germline, CDR1 is SGHAT and CDR2 FQDESV (reference sequence). The CDR3 length is 14 residues. The CDR3 is CASSLARTPDTQYF. DNA of the CDR3: TGTGCCAGCAGCTTAGCGCGGACACCCGATACGCAGTATTTT.

The CDR3 here is CASSDWTVNTDTQYF. The CDR3 nucleotides read TGTGCCAGCAGTGACTGGACGGTCAACACAGATACGCAGTATTTT. V usage is TRBV2 and J usage is TRBJ2-3; unclear D gene. The germline V gene has CDR1 SNHLY and CDR2 FYNNEI. The CDR3 runs to 15 residues. The V end was cut by 3 bases, the J end by 2 bases, with 12 bases between.

Note on this clonotype: At one boundary the junction diverges from the germline segment, which might be a read error. The chain has TRBV9 and TRBJ2-1, with D perhaps TRBD2 (5 bases). The CDR3 contains 13 residues. The germline gives CDR1 SGDLS, CDR2 YYNGEE. CDR3 coding DNA: TGTGCCAGCAGCGTAGGGACTGCCAGAGAGCAGCCCTTC. Amino acids: CASSVGTAREQPF.

This clonotype was seen a handful of times. The chain couples TRBV7-2 to TRBJ2-1; 9 bases are shared with TRBD2. Germline V gives CDR1 SGHTA, CDR2 FQGNSA. The CDR3 runs 16 residues. V lost 3 bases, J lost 11 bases, and 14 bases stayed unmatched. The CDR3 protein is CASSFQSSGGSEQQFF. CDR3 sequence (DNA): TGTGCCAGCAGCTTTCAAAGCAGCGGGGGGAGCGAGCAGCAGTTCTTC.

Concerning this clonotype itself: Germline and junction disagree at one end, which may indicate a read error. CDR3 nucleotides: TGTGCCACCGGGACTAGCGGGGGCTACGATGAGCAGTTCTTC. It is translated as CATGTSGGYDEQFF. The chain is built from TRBV24-1 and TRBJ2-1, with 14 bases lining up with TRBD2. The CDR3 is 14 residues long. Germline CDR1 KGHDR, CDR2 SFDVKD.

The V gene is TRBV25-1, the J gene TRBJ1-4; weak D call: TRBD1 (6 bases). Germline CDR1 and CDR2: MGHDK and SYGVNS. The V and J ends lost 3 bases and 10 bases respectively, with 15 bases between them. This CDR3 has 14 residues. CDR3 residues: CASSDTGGSGKLFF. CDR3 nucleotide sequence: TGTGCCAGCAGTGACACGGGGGGCTCGGGAAAACTGTTTTTT. The complete variable domain, with remaining parts taken from reference TRBV25-1 and TRBJ1-4, reads EADIYQTPRYLVIGTGKKITLECSQTMGHDKMYWYQQDPGMELHLIHYSYGVNSTEKGDLSSESTVSRIRTEHFPLTLESARPSHTSQYLCASSDTGGSGKLFFGSGTQLSVL.

The table lists this clonotype with a count of one. This chain joins TRBV7-3 and TRBJ1-1; D is ambiguous. The CDR3 length is 15 residues. Germline V gives CDR1 SGHTA, CDR2 FQGTGA. V was shortened by 5 bases and J by 7 bases, with 20 bases between the two germline ends. The CDR3 here is CASSASGGGQDEAFF. The CDR3, as DNA: TGTGCCAGCAGCGCCTCAGGCGGAGGGCAAGATGAAGCTTTCTTT. Based on the CDR3 plus reference TRBV7-3 and TRBJ1-1, the full variable domain is GAGVSQTPSNKVTEKGKYVELRCDPISGHTALYWYRQSLGQGPEFLIYFQGTGAADDSGLPNDRFFAVRPEGSVSTLKIQRTERGDSAVYLCASSASGGGQDEAFFGQGTRLTVV.

J is TRBJ1-6 and V is TRBV5-1; tentative D call: TRBD1 (5 bases). Germline CDR1 reads SGHRS; CDR2 reads YFSETQ. Trimming removed 4 bases from V and 7 bases from J, with 15 bases in between. The length of the CDR3 is 15 residues. CDR3 sequence reads: CASSRAGGANSPLHF. CDR3 in DNA: TGCGCCAGCAGCCGTGCGGGGGGAGCCAATTCACCCCTCCACTTT.

In the case of this clonotype: Because the CDR3 is missing its conserved closing phenylalanine or tryptophan, this is likely a read error. The DNA is left out, because the CDR3 cannot be placed on it with certainty; the CDR3 is given as TCRdb lists it. The chain is built from TRBV7-2 and TRBJ2-3; TRBD1, the table's D call, lacks a check against the DNA. Germline V lookup: CDR1 SGHTA, CDR2 FQGNSA. The length of the CDR3 is 14 amino acids, counting both ends. The chain's CDR3 is CASSLTGGADTGYI.

This chain joins TRBV11-1 and TRBJ2-5, with 8 bases fitting TRBD1. Losses at the gene ends were 11 bases for V and 7 bases for J; bases not matched to a gene: 9. This CDR3 contains 12 residues. Germline CDR1 is SGHAT and CDR2 is FQDESV (reference sequence). Here the CDR3 DNA reads TGTGCCGGACAGGGAGCTCGGGCGACCCAGTACTTC. Translated: CAGQGARATQYF.

J is TRBJ1-2 and V is TRBV27; a weak D match, TRBD1 (5 bases). Germline V gene data show CDR1 as MNHEY and CDR2 as SMNVEV (reference sequence). V lost 0 bases, J lost 8 bases, and 10 bases lay in between. The CDR3 runs to 13 residues. The CDR3 DNA follows: TGTGCCAGCAGTTTATCCAGGGAAGAGGGCTACACCTTC. It encodes CASSLSREEGYTF.

As regards this clonotype: An end of the junction differs from the germline gene, which may be a read error. This rearrangement joins TRBV7-3 to TRBJ2-3; 9 bases map to TRBD2. CDR1 SGHTA and CDR2 FQGTGA come from the germline V gene. This CDR3 is built from 13 residues. The DNA for the CDR3 is TGTTCTAGCGGGGTCGGGGGCACAGCTACGCAGTATTTT. Amino acid sequence: CSSGVGGTATQYF.